This TCR beta chain comes out of a study of CD8 T cells in Susac syndrome. Controls were healthy donors chosen to match patients in age and sex. After extraction with the RNeasy kit, about 0.45 to 1 ug of the RNA was reverse transcribed using random hexamers. TCRdb reprocessed the immunoSEQ multiplex PCR reads with MiXCR, giving one entry per CDR3 protein. Among approximately 170,000 distinct CDR3 sequences listed, 80% to 95% were seen once. The CDR3 is made up of 15 amino acids. The ends were cut back, 4 bases at V and 1 base at J, with 15 bases in the middle. Germline lookup yields CDR1 SGHRS and CDR2 YFSETQ.

This TCR was recovered from a human donor in good health. Sequenced input: CD4+ T cells from PBMCs. This chain connects TRBV5-1 to TRBJ2-7; no definite D call. The CDR3 is CASSRMGGTSYEQYF. The CDR3 DNA follows: TGCGCCAGCAGCCGGATGGGCGGCACGTCCTACGAGCAGTACTTC.